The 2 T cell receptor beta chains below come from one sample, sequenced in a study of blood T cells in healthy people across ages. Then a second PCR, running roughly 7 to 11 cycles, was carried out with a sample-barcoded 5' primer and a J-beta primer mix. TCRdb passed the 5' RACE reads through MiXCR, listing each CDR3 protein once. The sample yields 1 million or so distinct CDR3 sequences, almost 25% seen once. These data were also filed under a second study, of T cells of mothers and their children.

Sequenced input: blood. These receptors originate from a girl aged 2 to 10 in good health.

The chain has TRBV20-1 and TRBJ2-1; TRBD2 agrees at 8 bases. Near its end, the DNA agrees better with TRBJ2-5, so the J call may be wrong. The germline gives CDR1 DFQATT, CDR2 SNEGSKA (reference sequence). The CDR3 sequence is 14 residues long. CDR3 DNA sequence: TGCAGTGCCCCGCAAGCGGGAGTCAGGAAGACCCAGTACTTC. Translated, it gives CSAPQAGVRKTQYF.

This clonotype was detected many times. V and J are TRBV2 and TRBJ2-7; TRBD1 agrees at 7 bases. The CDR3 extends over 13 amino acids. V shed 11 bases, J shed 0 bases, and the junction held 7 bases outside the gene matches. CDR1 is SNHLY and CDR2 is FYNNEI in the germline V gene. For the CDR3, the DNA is TGTGCCGGTCGGACAGGCAGCTCCTACGAGCAGTACTTC. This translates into CAGRTGSSYEQYF. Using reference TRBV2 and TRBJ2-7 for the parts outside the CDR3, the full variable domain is EPEVTQTPSHQVTQMGQEVILRCVPISNHLYFYWYRQILGQKVEFLVSFYNNEISEKSEIFDDQFSVERPDGSNFTLKIRSTKLEDSAMYFCAGRTGSSYEQYFGPGTRLTVT.